The 25 T cell receptor beta chains in this list originate from one sample, sequenced in a study of sequential checkpoint blockade in melanoma. Here immunoSEQ multiplex PCR was the method, and the copy in TCRdb shows in-frame clones only, minus some. The profile shows under 15,000 clones, 70% to 80% of them singletons. Noted treatment: randomized to nivolumab then ipilimumab (arm A) or the reverse (arm B). The specimen comprised CD8+ T cells sorted from blood (inferred from file names), sampled from a patient given nivolumab and ipilimumab in sequence. Receptor source: a human donor with melanoma.

The chain uses TRBV19 and TRBJ2-7; D unclear. Trimming pared 5 bases from V and 4 bases from J, leaving 15 bases between. From germline, CDR1 is LNHDA and CDR2 SQIVND (reference sequence). The CDR3 is made up of 14 amino acids. The CDR3 DNA sequence: TGTGCCAGTAGTGTTGACTCCGACGATTACGAGCAGTACTTC. Its translation: CASSVDSDDYEQYF.

The chain links TRBV10-2 to TRBJ2-1; maybe TRBD1 (5 bases). The CDR3 covers 11 residues. Germline V CDR1 and CDR2: WSHSY, SAAADI. The V and J ends lost 6 bases and 10 bases respectively, with 10 bases between them. This chain's CDR3 is CASRDISEQFF. The CDR3 nucleotides are TGCGCCAGCAGGGACATTAGCGAGCAGTTCTTC.

This clone has a handful of counts. The CDR3 reads CASSTSIPAGYSYNEQFF. The DNA for the CDR3 is TGTGCCAGCAGCACCTCGATCCCGGCGGGATACTCCTACAATGAGCAGTTCTTC. The J gene is TRBJ2-1, the V gene TRBV7-8, with D tentatively TRBD2 (6 bases). V shed 5 bases and J shed 0 bases, with 20 bases lying between them. Germline assignment: CDR1 SGHVS and CDR2 FQNEAQ. The CDR3 runs 18 residues.

This chain joins TRBV4-3 and TRBJ2-5; 7 bases match TRBD1. Germline CDR1 LGHNA, CDR2 YSLEER. V shed 2 bases and J 0 bases; nucleotides not matched to a gene: 15. There are 19 residues in the CDR3. The CDR3 DNA follows: TGCGCCAGCAGCCAACAAGGCCTGAGGGGGCGAATCGACCAAGAGACCCAGTACTTC. Translating it yields CASSQQGLRGRIDQETQYF.

This clone occurred a few times. The chain combines TRBV7-9 with TRBJ1-4; possible D gene TRBD1, 5 bases. Trimming stripped 11 bases from V and 3 bases from J, with 13 bases between. In germline, CDR1 is SEHNR, CDR2 FQNEAQ (reference sequence). This CDR3 is built from 13 residues. The CDR3 loop reads CAGEGGANEKLFF. The CDR3 coding sequence is TGTGCCGGAGAGGGAGGGGCTAATGAAAAACTGTTTTTT.

CDR3 sequence (DNA): TGTGCCACCAGCAGAGTGGAGATTCAGAACACTGAAGCTTTCTTT. Translated: CATSRVEIQNTEAFF. The chain recombines TRBV15 with TRBJ1-1; D uncertain. This CDR3 is 15 amino acids long. With 1 base removed from V and 1 base from J, the gap between germline ends came to 10 bases. Germline V gene sequence: CDR1 LNHNV, CDR2 YYDKDF (reference sequence).

The V call is TRBV5-6, the J call TRBJ2-3, with 13 bases aligning to TRBD2. V dropped 4 bases and J dropped 2; count of bases not matched to a gene: 10. Per the germline V gene, CDR1 is SGHDT and CDR2 is YYEEEE. There are 18 residues in the CDR3. CDR3 region: CASSRTSGGPSYTDTQYF. The DNA for the CDR3 is TGTGCCAGCAGCCGGACTAGCGGGGGCCCTTCCTACACAGATACGCAGTATTTT.

The V call is TRBV4-1, the J call TRBJ1-1; D gene ambiguous. From germline, CDR1 is MGHRA and CDR2 YSYEKL. CDR3 length: 13 residues. Between the trimmed V and J ends, which lost 7 bases and 1 base, there was a span of 10 bases. The DNA for the CDR3 is TGCGCCAGCACGACAAAAGGGAACACTGAAGCTTTCTTT. This gives the protein CASTTKGNTEAFF.

The chain employs TRBV2 and TRBJ2-7, with TRBD1 matching 7 bases. This CDR3 region has 15 residues. With V trimmed by 5 bases and J by 0 bases, 7 bases remained unmatched. CDR1 and CDR2 (germline): SNHLY, FYNNEI. The CDR3: CASSIFRDSSYEQYF. DNA for the CDR3: TGTGCCAGCAGTATATTCCGGGACAGCTCCTACGAGCAGTACTTC. Drawing the rest from reference TRBV2 and TRBJ2-7, the complete variable domain is EPEVTQTPSHQVTQMGQEVILRCVPISNHLYFYWYRQILGQKVEFLVSFYNNEISEKSEIFDDQFSVERPDGSNFTLKIRSTKLEDSAMYFCASSIFRDSSYEQYFGPGTRLTVT.

This clone was counted once. The V gene is TRBV9, the J gene TRBJ1-2; D might be TRBD1 (6 bases). V shed 6 bases and J shed 6 bases, with 18 bases lying between them. Germline V lookup: CDR1 SGDLS, CDR2 YYNGEE. The CDR3 loop spans 14 amino acids. Here the CDR3 reads CASTLGTGRDGYTF. CDR3 coding DNA: TGTGCCAGCACCCTGGGAACAGGGAGGGATGGCTACACCTTC.

The rearrangement joins TRBV9 to TRBJ2-3; the D gene is possibly TRBD1 (6 bases). The germline V gene has CDR1 SGDLS and CDR2 YYNGEE. The CDR3 runs to 15 residues. V lost 0 bases and J 5 bases, leaving 13 bases between the germline ends. The chain's CDR3 is CASSVAGGRGDTQYF. DNA for the CDR3: TGTGCCAGCAGCGTAGCTGGGGGCAGAGGAGATACGCAGTATTTT.

V and J are TRBV19 and TRBJ2-3, with 9 bases lining up with TRBD2. Looked up from germline, CDR1 is LNHDA and CDR2 is SQIVND (reference sequence). After removal of 0 bases from V and 0 bases from J, the junction contained 10 bases not matched to a gene. The CDR3 totals 19 residues. As DNA, the CDR3 is TGTGCCAGTAGTATAGATATCCTAGCGGGGTCCTCTAGCACAGATACGCAGTATTTT. As protein: CASSIDILAGSSSTDTQYF.

The genes are TRBV5-1 and TRBJ1-2; 7 nucleotides match TRBD1. J lost 5 bases, V lost 3 bases, and 10 bases had no gene match. This CDR3 region has 15 residues. From germline, CDR1 is SGHRS and CDR2 YFSETQ. The CDR3 protein is CASSSSGGGSYGYTF. The DNA of the CDR3 is TGCGCCAGCAGCTCTTCAGGGGGTGGGTCTTATGGCTACACCTTC.

V usage is TRBV2 and J usage is TRBJ1-4; 8 bases fit TRBD1. The germline gives CDR1 SNHLY, CDR2 FYNNEI. V dropped 10 bases and J dropped 5; count of bases not matched to a gene: 3. The CDR3 extends over 12 amino acids. The CDR3 DNA is TGTGCCACCGGGACAGGAAATGAAAAACTGTTTTTT. This gives the protein CATGTGNEKLFF.

The gene calls are TRBV19 and TRBJ1-1, with TRBD1 as a possible D gene (6 bases). This CDR3 has 13 amino acids. V was clipped by 6 bases and J by 2 bases, with 10 bases between them. The germline gives CDR1 LNHDA, CDR2 SQIVND (reference sequence). In DNA, the CDR3 is TGTGCCAGTAGATTTGGGGGCAACACTGAAGCTTTCTTT. Protein: CASRFGGNTEAFF. The variable domain in full, completed from reference TRBV19 and TRBJ1-1, reads DGGITQSPKYLFRKEGQNVTLSCEQNLNHDAMYWYRQDPGQGLRLIYYSQIVNDFQKGDIAEGYSVSREKKESFPLTVTSAQKNPTAFYLCASRFGGNTEAFFGQGTRLTVV.

In this sample, this clone turned up once. This sequence joins TRBV5-1 and TRBJ2-5; 7 nucleotides match TRBD1. After removal of 4 bases from V and 1 base from J, the junction contained 10 bases not matched to a gene. CDR1 and CDR2 (germline): SGHRS, YFSETQ. The CDR3 spans 16 residues. The CDR3 spells CASSHPQDRFQETQYF. For the CDR3, the DNA is TGCGCCAGCAGCCACCCCCAGGACAGGTTCCAAGAGACCCAGTACTTC.

The genes are TRBV12-5 and TRBJ2-3; 13 nucleotides match TRBD2. The V gene's germline CDR1 is LGHNT and CDR2 FRNRAP. The junction had 4 bases not matched to a gene; V was cut back by 5 bases and J by 2 bases. The CDR3 consists of 16 residues. The CDR3 coding sequence is TGTGCTAGTGGTCCTACTAGCGGGGGGGTCACAGATACGCAGTATTTT. Translating gives CASGPTSGGVTDTQYF.

This chain links TRBV4-3 with TRBJ1-5; D might be TRBD1 (6 bases). This CDR3 is built from 16 residues. V was shortened by 0 bases and J by 2 bases, with 11 bases between the two germline ends. Germline assignment: CDR1 LGHNA and CDR2 YSLEER. CDR3 region: CASSQDSGDGNQPQHF. Written as DNA, the CDR3 is TGCGCCAGCAGCCAAGATTCAGGGGATGGCAATCAGCCCCAGCATTTT.

The genes are TRBV15 and TRBJ2-5; 7 bases fit TRBD1. With V trimmed by 6 bases and J by 2 bases, 3 bases remained unmatched. The CDR3 covers 13 residues. Germline CDR1 is LNHNV and CDR2 is YYDKDF (reference sequence). CDR3 amino acids: CATSPRGQETQYF. In nucleotides, the CDR3 is TGTGCCACCAGTCCCAGGGGGCAAGAGACCCAGTACTTC.

In its sample, this clone was seen once. The CDR3 reads CASSQDLATSTGELFF. The CDR3 nucleotides read TGCGCCAGCAGCCAAGATTTAGCCACGTCCACCGGGGAGCTGTTTTTT. V gene TRBV4-1 combines with J gene TRBJ2-2; no clear D gene. Looked up from germline, CDR1 is MGHRA and CDR2 is YSYEKL. The CDR3 consists of 16 residues. V was pared by 0 bases and J by 4 bases, with 12 bases between.

V is TRBV9 and J is TRBJ1-2; D not resolved. Germline CDR1 reads SGDLS; CDR2 reads YYNGEE. The germline V and J ends were trimmed by 1 base and 1 base, with 8 bases remaining between them. The CDR3 length is 14 residues. The CDR3 loop reads CASSVSGSNYGYTF. The CDR3 region has the DNA TGTGCCAGCAGCGTAAGTGGCAGTAACTATGGCTACACCTTC.

The gene calls are TRBV6-4 and TRBJ1-2; 8 nucleotides line up with TRBD1. From germline, CDR1 is MRHNA and CDR2 SNTAGT. The J segment lost 0 bases and the V segment lost 4 bases, leaving 4 bases of the junction unmatched. This CDR3 spans 15 amino acids. The CDR3 region has the DNA TGTGCCAGCAGTGCCCGGACAGGGACTAACTATGGCTACACCTTC. As protein: CASSARTGTNYGYTF.

The CDR3 region is CASSLESVRGYEQYF. CDR3 DNA sequence: TGTGCCAGCAGCTTAGAATCAGTAAGGGGGTACGAGCAGTACTTC. This sequence joins TRBV11-2 and TRBJ2-7; D might be TRBD1 (6 bases). CDR3 length: 15 amino acids. Looked up from germline, CDR1 is SGHAT and CDR2 is FQNNGV. V was clipped by 0 bases and J by 4 bases, with 13 bases between them.

This chain connects TRBV12-5 to TRBJ2-5; TRBD1 might be the D (6 bases). The germline V and J ends were trimmed by 4 bases and 2 bases, with 14 bases remaining between them. The germline V gene encodes CDR1 LGHNT and CDR2 FRNRAP. This CDR3 spans 15 amino acids. The DNA for the CDR3 is TGTGCTAGTGGTTCCCACCAAACAGGGCAAGAGACCCAGTACTTC. It is translated as CASGSHQTGQETQYF.

This sequence joins TRBV13 and TRBJ1-2, with a weak D call TRBD1 (6 bases). Germline V gives CDR1 PRHDT, CDR2 FYEKMQ (reference sequence). The CDR3 contains 16 residues. V gave up 0 bases and J gave up 5 bases, with 16 bases separating them. CDR3 loop: CASSLGRGRGGYGYTF. The CDR3, as DNA: TGTGCCAGCAGCTTAGGCCGTGGCAGGGGAGGGTATGGCTACACCTTC.